A single sample gave rise to the 7 T cell receptor beta chains below, sequenced in a study of blood T cell repertoires in COVID-19 (dated by TCRdb to the early 2020s). Library generation was performed with the immunoSEQ multiplex PCR assay. The clones in this table, taken by TCRdb from immuneACCESS, are in-frame only. Not every clone is retained; where verified, under half of the shortfall comes from an unresolved V gene, and the cause of the rest is unknown. The sample table shows fewer than 300,000 clones, and under 85% are seen once. The ten largest clonotypes hold approximately 0.94% of the sample. Sequenced sample: peripheral blood. These receptors came from a human donor with COVID-19, enrolled during active disease. The donor label of this sample is uncertain.

J is TRBJ2-3 and V is TRBV11-2; 10 bases map to TRBD2. Unmatched junction bases numbered 4, after V lost 1 base and J lost 3 bases. Germline CDR1 and CDR2: SGHAT and FQNNGV. The CDR3 consists of 16 residues. The CDR3 bases are TGTGCCAGCAGCTTAGGACCTAGCGGGAGTACAGATACGCAGTATTTT. It is translated as CASSLGPSGSTDTQYF.

V usage is TRBV19 and J usage is TRBJ2-2, with D perhaps matching TRBD2 (6 bases). Germline CDR1 is LNHDA and CDR2 is SQIVND (reference sequence). Trimming removed 3 bases at V and 7 bases at J, with 9 bases between. The CDR3 runs 13 residues. The CDR3 is CASSIWGVGELFF. The CDR3 DNA reads TGTGCCAGTAGTATTTGGGGGGTCGGGGAGCTGTTTTTT.

This chain uses TRBV19 with TRBJ1-2; unclear D gene. CDR1 and CDR2 (germline): LNHDA, SQIVND (reference sequence). Trimming left V 4 bases short and J 4 bases short, with 10 bases between. This CDR3 has 13 residues. CDR3 amino acids: CASSSAAPYGYTF. In DNA form, the CDR3 reads TGTGCCAGTAGTAGTGCGGCCCCCTATGGCTACACCTTC.

This clone appeared many times. J is TRBJ2-1 and V is TRBV7-2; 10 positions agree with TRBD2. Germline V CDR1 and CDR2: SGHTA, FQGNSA. The V and J ends lost 1 base and 5 bases, in that order; junction bases with no gene match: 2. CDR3 length equals 15 residues. The chain's CDR3 is CASSLELAGDNEQFF. The CDR3 nucleotides are TGTGCCAGCAGCTTAGAGCTAGCGGGAGACAATGAGCAGTTCTTC.

The CDR3 DNA sequence: TGTGCCAGCAGAATAACAGGGGGCTCTATAAACTACGAGCAGTACTTC. Translation gives CASRITGGSINYEQYF. V gene TRBV28 combines with J gene TRBJ2-7, with TRBD1 identical over 9 bases. With 6 bases clipped from V and 3 bases from J, the junction kept 12 bases outside the gene matches. There are 16 residues in the CDR3. Germline V gene data show CDR1 as MDHEN and CDR2 as SYDVKM. The entire variable domain, with the rest obtained from reference TRBV28 and TRBJ2-7, is as follows: DVKVTQSSRYLVKRTGEKVFLECVQDMDHENMFWYRQDPGLGLRLIYFSYDVKMKEKGDIPEGYSVSREKKERFSLILESASTNQTSMYLCASRITGGSINYEQYFGPGTRLTVT.

This chain joins TRBV29-1 and TRBJ2-7, with D unclear. The length of the CDR3 is 11 residues. Looked up from germline, CDR1 is SQVTM and CDR2 is ANQGSEA. The V gene lost 1 base and the J gene lost 3 bases, with 4 bases spanning the gap. CDR3 DNA sequence: TGCAGCGTTGAAGCGGGCTACGAGCAGTACTTC. Translating it yields CSVEAGYEQYF.

V and J are TRBV16 and TRBJ1-1; 7 positions agree with TRBD1. V lost 4 bases, J lost 1 base, and 12 bases stayed unmatched. CDR1 and CDR2 from the germline V gene are KGHSY and FQNENV. The CDR3 has 17 residues. CDR3 bases: TGTGCCAGCAGCCGAGCTAATCCGGGACAGCAGAACACTGAAGCTTTCTTT. Its protein is CASSRANPGQQNTEAFF. Full variable domain (missing parts from reference TRBV16 and TRBJ1-1): GEEVAQTPKHLVRGEGQKAKLYCAPIKGHSYVFWYQQVLKNEFKFLISFQNENVFDETGMPKERFSAKCLPNSPCSLEIQATKLEDSAVYFCASSRANPGQQNTEAFFGQGTRLTVV.